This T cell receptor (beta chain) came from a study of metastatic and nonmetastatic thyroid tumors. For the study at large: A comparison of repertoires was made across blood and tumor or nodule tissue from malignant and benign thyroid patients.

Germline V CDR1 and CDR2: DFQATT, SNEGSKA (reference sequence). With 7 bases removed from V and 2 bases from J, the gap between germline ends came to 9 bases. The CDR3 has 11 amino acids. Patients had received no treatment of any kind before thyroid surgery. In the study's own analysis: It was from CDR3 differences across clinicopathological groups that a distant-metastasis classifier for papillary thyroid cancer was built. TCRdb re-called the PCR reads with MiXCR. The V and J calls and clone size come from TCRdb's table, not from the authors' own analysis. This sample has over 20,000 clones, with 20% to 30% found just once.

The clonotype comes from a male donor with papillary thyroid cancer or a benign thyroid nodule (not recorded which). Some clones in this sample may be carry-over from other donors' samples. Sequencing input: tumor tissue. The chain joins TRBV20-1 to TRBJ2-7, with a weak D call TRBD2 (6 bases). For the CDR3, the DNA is TGCAGTGACGGGGGACCCTACGAGCAGTACTTC. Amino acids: CSDGGPYEQYF.